This record looks at one T cell receptor (beta chain) sequence and its context. This sample is part of a study of blood T cell repertoires in COVID-19. At the level of the study: In each case, the material was cDNA or gDNA derived from T cells, B-cell-depleted T cells, or PBMCs.

Germline CDR1 reads LGHDT; CDR2 reads YNNKEL (reference sequence). With V trimmed by 2 bases and J by 8 bases, 12 bases remained unmatched. This CDR3 has 17 residues. Original handling: Amplification of reference gene primers provided the estimated nucleated cell counts. Produced via immunoSEQ multiplex PCR; TCRdb's table is partial and in-frame only. V and J calls and clone size are those listed in that table; D and trimming were worked out from the DNA. The sample shows roughly 110,000 clones, over 65% of them seen only once. This chain links TRBV3-1 (or the pseudogene TRBV3-2) with TRBJ2-1; 10 nucleotides match TRBD2. The origin of this receptor is a man aged 80 or over with COVID-19, enrolled during active disease. Sequenced input: peripheral blood. This CDR3 is CASSQTAPSGRKDEQFF. CDR3 sequence (DNA): TGTGCCAGCAGCCAAACGGCCCCTAGCGGGAGAAAAGATGAGCAGTTCTTC.